The sequence of this TCR beta chain was determined in a study of cytomegalovirus exposure and HLA in healthy donors (dated by TCRdb to the late 2010s). The study in broad terms: An earlier analysis of more than 550 of the donors reported about 260 Gb of sequence data and 117 million unique TCR beta sequences obtained from approximately 180 million T cells. An early release covering about 600 HLA-typed donors comprised about 290 gigabases of sequencing data and 65 million to 100 million unique TCR sequences. The genetic ancestry cluster associated with self-reported Caucasian donors included 65% to 90% of the roughly 380 genotyped donors. The study aimed to test whether signatures of past pathogen exposure could be identified by cataloging public T cell receptors. The study profiled the T cell repertoires of 550 to 700 subjects by immunosequencing and related them to cytomegalovirus serostatus. Along with the approximately 700-subject first cohort, a separate validation cohort of over 90 different subjects was used. To predict cytomegalovirus infection status, the study brought together high-throughput TCR immunosequencing, statistical association of individual TCRs with disease status, and machine learning. To study patterns of TCR occurrence, a later analysis re-analyzed previously published TCR beta repertoires from 550 to 800 donors and added high-resolution HLA genotyping. In the later analysis, no new phenotypic data were used to find candidate immune exposures; instead, reliance was placed on TCR beta sequences and their occurrence across donors. An earlier analysis of 587 of the donors used high-throughput TCR beta sequencing to judge whether each TCR beta V gene segment behaved as functional or pseudogenic. Donor age, sex, ethnicity and CMV serostatus were compiled alongside the repertoire data. In a later genetic analysis, genome-wide SNP genotypes for about 55% of the roughly 700 donors were used, and that subset was treated as a discovery cohort. All discovery cohort repertoires had been generated using a single sequencing platform. HLA typing covered class I and class II loci at four-digit resolution. The number of donors typed differed by locus, with about 620-630 for A, B, C, DRB1 and DQB1, more than 500 for DQA1, 600 to 610 for DPA1, and 472 for DPB1. A handful of DR-DQ haplotypes were handled as single units for association and clustering because linkage in the cohort was strong. Among around 400 genotyped donors of the cohort, an average of about 240,000 unique TCR beta nucleotide sequences were sequenced per donor, around 18% of them non-productive.

Libraries were constructed by the immunoSEQ multiplex PCR assay. For the multiplex PCR, a mixture combining 60 forward primers for TCR Vbeta segments and 13 reverse primers for TCR Jbeta segments was used. The CDR3 region of rearranged TCR beta genes was amplified from genomic DNA by a multiplex PCR assay. Amplified TCR beta libraries were sequenced as 87-base-pair reads on the Illumina HiSeq System. Regarding the original processing steps: A later analysis tallied 75 million to 95 million unique TCR beta chains across the roughly 610 repertoires, and approximately 11 million of those chains were shared by two or more donors. Raw reads were error-corrected and collapsed into unique sequences with a nearest-neighbor algorithm that merged closely related sequences to remove PCR and sequencing errors. V, D and J gene segments were assigned by aligning CDR3 sequences to IMGT reference sequences. Each retained sequence needed at least a six-nucleotide match to both a V gene segment and a J gene segment. Rearrangements were called productive when the CDR3 lacked stop codons and stayed in frame with V and J; all others were non-productive. Following IMGT convention, CDR3 was defined as the stretch from the second conserved V-encoded cysteine to the conserved J-encoded phenylalanine. The earlier analysis of some 600 of the donors excluded sequences that lacked an unambiguous match to a single V gene segment. In an earlier analysis of approximately 590 of the donors, a V segment was called functional when productive rearrangements were above 56.7%, and segregating when the standard deviation between donors exceeded 5%. To diagnose cytomegalovirus status from the catalog of TCR beta chain sequences, a statistical classification framework was built. V and J gene assignment, in a later analysis, came from comparing TCR nucleotide sequences with IMGT/GENE-DB human TR gene sequences. In a later analysis, CDR3 sequences and most-parsimonious VDJ recombination scenarios were assigned using the TCRdist pipeline. In a later analysis, each TCR beta chain was defined by its CDR3 amino acid sequence together with its V-gene family, and reads without a unique V-gene family were excluded. As a way to deal with suspected cross-contamination and a sequencing artifact, a later analysis dropped approximately 570 nucleotide sequences that were highly shared and had low generation probability. In a later analysis, a clonal expansion index was calculated for each public chain from normalized within-repertoire ranks of inferred template counts. In a later analysis, generation probabilities were computed with a VDJ recombination model fitted to out-of-frame rearrangements, and the resulting probabilities were checked against IGoR. A later analysis scored TCR-TCR, TCR-HLA and TCR-CMV co-occurrence with hypergeometric tests, applying a repertoire-size bias correction to TCR pairs. In a later analysis, false discovery rates were estimated by permuting HLA or CMV assignments 20 times. A later analysis grouped co-occurring TCRs with DBSCAN, adding TCRdist sequence similarity when clustering within HLA-allele-positive subsets. For co-occurrence clustering, repertoires with fewer than 30,000 or more than 120,000 public chains were excluded, along with roughly 5 repertoires with anomalous nucleotide sharing. Not all clones reach the TCRdb copy of this immuneACCESS table, which keeps in-frame sequences only. Checked studies attribute under half of the gap to unresolved V genes and leave the rest unexplained. V, J and clone size are those of that table, while D and trimming were read from the DNA. The sample data list some 120,000 clones, and 81% of these were observed just once. 3.5% to 4% of the sample is taken by the ten largest.

General findings and caveats noted by the study authors: V-gene and J-gene trimming of TCR beta chains was associated with a missense DCLRE1C variant in a later genetic analysis, and the association was replicated in an independent cohort. Most CMV-associated TCR beta chains appeared to be HLA-restricted in a later analysis, and the HLA associations seemed to be driven largely by CMV exposure. In a later analysis, HLA-associated TCR beta chains showed more clonal expansion and lower generation probabilities than non-associated chains that were equally common. A few of the identified cytomegalovirus-associated TCR beta chains were confirmed in vitro to be specific for cytomegalovirus antigens. The authors suggested that the approach could potentially be extended to other disease states and immunological phenotypes. A further reported finding was that TCR beta sequences accurately predicted the HLA-A and HLA-B alleles for most subjects in the first cohort. Because HLA typing was unavailable for some donors at each locus, only the typed subset was used in association tests. A cluster of highly shared sequence variants was judged likely to be a technical artifact of the sequencing pipeline. In an earlier analysis of about 550 of the donors, most TCR beta V segments were observed in productive rearrangements about 90% or about 30% of the time, broadly matching IMGT annotations. Assigning TCR associations to individual alleles was difficult when HLA alleles, especially DR and DQ, strongly co-occurred. Presence/absence analyses assumed roughly uniform sequencing depth across donors, an assumption that may not hold. The classifier was reported to diagnose cytomegalovirus status with high specificity and sensitivity in both the original cohort and the validation cohort. Only TCR beta chains were sequenced in this cohort, and the absence of alpha or paired-chain data limited detectable features. In a later analysis, several top co-occurrence clusters were reported to appear linked to parvovirus B19, influenza, CMV and Epstein-Barr virus. In the study, some 160 TCR beta chains were listed as associated with cytomegalovirus. A later analysis associated about 17,000 TCR beta sequences with specific HLA alleles at a false discovery rate of 0.05. Compared with the approximately 670-donor mean, donors in an Asian-associated ancestry cluster had fewer N-insertions in productive TCRs, according to a later genetic analysis. Because counts were too low, seventeen rarely observed V segments, including chromosome 9 orphons, were excluded from the earlier analysis of around 640 of the donors. According to a later analysis, TCR association rates differed among HLA loci, with DRB1 alleles showing the most associated TCRs and HLA-C alleles showing the fewest. CMV serostatus was the only immune exposure information available for the cohort. While some public TCRs were present in many individuals, most TCR sequences turned up only very rarely across donors. Correlated functional status among segregating V segments might be attributable to linkage disequilibrium, but an unknown experimental factor could not be ruled out. Some IMGT-functional V segments, including TRBV6-2 and TRBV6-3, could not be distinguished by the 87-base-pair reads and were therefore excluded.

The cohort was made up of about 610 healthy bone marrow donors. Cohort members were all nominally healthy when sampled, although unrecorded immune exposures were likely present. The donor was CMV seropositive and was included in the group of some 290 seropositive cohort members. Each donor provided a peripheral blood sample, and peripheral blood mononuclear cells were used for TCR beta sequencing. The Qiagen DNeasy Blood Extraction Kit was used to extract genomic DNA from the blood cell samples. V gives up 9 bases and J gives up 4 bases, and the segment between their germline ends measures 15 bases. The CDR1 and CDR2 encoded by the germline V gene are SNHLY and FYNNEI. The CDR3, from cysteine to phenylalanine, totals 13 residues. CDR3 DNA is the only sequence kept; it has 39 bases, read in frame from the first base. Of note for this clone: What this receptor recognizes is not known. Per-nucleotide qualities are absent, and no much larger clonotype sits a single base away.

The TCR sequence derives from a young man in good health and CMV-seropositive. Input material: PBMCs. The rearranged segments are TRBV2 and TRBJ2-5; a tentative D match to TRBD1 spans 5 bases. The CDR3 protein sequence reads: CASQTDSLETQYF. The DNA sequence is given as TGTGCCAGTCAGACTGACAGCCTAGAGACCCAGTACTTC.